This T cell receptor beta chain was captured in a study of blood T cell repertoires in COVID-19. Study as a whole: Acute-phase and convalescent COVID-19 samples originated in the United States, Italy and Spain.

This clone occurred a few times. Authors' analysis steps: For nucleated cells, counts were estimated from reference gene primer amplification. The data were produced by immunoSEQ multiplex PCR, yet TCRdb's version contains in-frame clones alone and is incomplete. V and J calls and clone size are copied from that table; D and trimming were computed from the DNA. The table lists 120,000 or so clones, approximately 84% of them singletons. This CDR3 is built from 14 residues. V gave up 4 bases and J gave up 1 base, with 8 bases separating them. Germline CDR1 reads SNHLY; CDR2 reads FYNNEI. The chain employs TRBV2 and TRBJ1-5, with unresolved D. Sequencing input: peripheral blood. The receptor was isolated from a woman under 40 who had recovered from COVID-19. In nucleotides, the CDR3 is TGTGCCAGCAGTGCGGAGGGAAGCAATCAGCCCCAGCATTTT. This translates into CASSAEGSNQPQHF.